The present T cell receptor (beta chain) was sequenced within a study of T-cell reconstitution after alpha-beta-depleted transplantation in children. General study results and limits: The origin of alpha-beta T cells about two months after transplant was reportedly several hundred expanded graft clones. Surviving thymic progenitors and recipient T cells were the source of high TCRbeta diversity at day 60 in some patients.

The V and J ends lost 10 bases and 3 bases respectively, with 25 bases between them. This CDR3 is built from 17 residues. CDR1 is LGHNA, CDR2 YNFKEQ, per germline. This sample's TCRbeta library carried unique molecular identifier barcodes. TCRdb itself ran the PCR reads through MiXCR, one entry per CDR3 protein. The profile shows around 300,000 distinct CDR3 sequences, over 9% of them singletons. Turning to this clonotype: Its antigen remains unidentified.

The chain couples TRBV4-2 to TRBJ1-5; tentative D call: TRBD1 (6 bases). The clonotype was recovered from a boy under three years old with acute myeloid leukemia, due to receive a stem cell transplant. This specimen consisted of PBMCs, obtained before TCRalphabeta/CD19-depleted stem cell transplant. The CDR3 protein is CAMGPGGGHLNNQPQHF. DNA for the CDR3: TGTGCCATGGGCCCCGGGGGGGGCCATCTTAACAATCAGCCCCAGCATTTT.